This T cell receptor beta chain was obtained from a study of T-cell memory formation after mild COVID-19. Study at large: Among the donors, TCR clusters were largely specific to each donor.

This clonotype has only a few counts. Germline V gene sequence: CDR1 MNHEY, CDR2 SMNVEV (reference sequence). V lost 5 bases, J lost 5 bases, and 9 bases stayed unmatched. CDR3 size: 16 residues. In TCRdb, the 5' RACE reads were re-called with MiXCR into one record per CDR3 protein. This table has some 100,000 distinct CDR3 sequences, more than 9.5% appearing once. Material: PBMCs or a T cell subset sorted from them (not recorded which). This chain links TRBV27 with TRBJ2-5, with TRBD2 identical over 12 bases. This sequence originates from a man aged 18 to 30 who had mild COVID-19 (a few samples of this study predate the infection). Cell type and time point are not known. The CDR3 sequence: CASSPYWGTSGETQYF. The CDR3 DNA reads TGTGCCAGCAGTCCCTATTGGGGGACTAGCGGGGAGACCCAGTACTTC.